This is a list of T cell receptor beta chains from one sample in a study of CD8 T cells in ankylosing spondylitis. TCRdb re-called the 5' RACE reads through MiXCR, storing one row per CDR3 protein. Seen here are 350,000 to 400,000 distinct CDR3 sequences, around 20% observed once, and the top ten hold under 15%. Source material: blood, either unsorted or a sorted T cell fraction (not recorded which). Receptors were obtained from a male donor with ankylosing spondylitis or in good health (not recorded which). The CDR3 runs from the conserved cysteine through the conserved F or W. The D gene is left open where the match is weak. Only some rows state a clone size, as once, few, many or a class for expanded clones.

j_call | d_call | v_call | clone_size | cdr3_aa | cdr3_nt
TRBJ2-1 | . | TRBV30 | . | CAWSVRGGPFRNEQFF | TGTGCCTGGAGTGTAAGGGGGGGACCATTTAGAAATGAGCAGTTCTTC
TRBJ2-2 | . | TRBV20-1 | few | CSARALWDEPGGLFF | TGCAGTGCTAGGGCTTTGTGGGACGAACCCGGGGGGCTGTTTTTT
TRBJ2-3 | . | TRBV20-1 | few | CSARASLTDTQYF | TGCAGTGCTAGAGCTAGCCTCACAGATACGCAGTATTTT
TRBJ1-1 | . | TRBV11-2 | few | CASSSPGTEIFEAFF | TGTGCCAGCAGCTCACCCGGGACTGAGATTTTTGAAGCTTTCTTT
TRBJ2-1 | . | TRBV2 | . | CANQKGLGANNEQFF | TGTGCCAACCAGAAAGGGTTGGGGGCCAACAATGAGCAGTTCTTC
TRBJ2-7 | . | TRBV12-3/TRBV12-4 | many | CASSYWQAVSYEQYF | TGTGCCAGCAGTTATTGGCAGGCCGTTTCCTACGAGCAGTACTTC
TRBJ2-1 | TRBD1 | TRBV28 | . | CASRPGQEYNEQFF | TGTGCCAGCAGGCCGGGACAGGAATACAATGAGCAGTTCTTC
TRBJ1-1 | . | TRBV12-3/TRBV12-4 | . | CASSPEGPEAFF | TGTGCCAGCAGTCCGGAGGGTCCTGAAGCTTTCTTT
TRBJ2-1 | . | TRBV20-1 | . | CSARRLPGQVYNEQFF | TGCAGTGCTCGGCGACTTCCAGGGCAGGTCTACAATGAGCAGTTCTTC
TRBJ2-1 | . | TRBV12-3/TRBV12-4 | . | CASSLLGLAENEQFF | TGTGCCAGCAGTTTGCTAGGGCTAGCCGAGAATGAGCAGTTCTTC